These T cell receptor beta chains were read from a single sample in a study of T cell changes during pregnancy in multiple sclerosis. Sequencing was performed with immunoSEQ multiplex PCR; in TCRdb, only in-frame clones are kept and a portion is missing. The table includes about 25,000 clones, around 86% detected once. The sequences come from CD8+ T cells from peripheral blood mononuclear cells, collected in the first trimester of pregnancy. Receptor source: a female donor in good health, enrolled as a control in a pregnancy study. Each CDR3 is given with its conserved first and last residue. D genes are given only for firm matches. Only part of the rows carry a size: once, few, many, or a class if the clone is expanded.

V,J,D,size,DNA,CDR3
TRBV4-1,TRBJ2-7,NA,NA,TGCGCCAGCAGTACAGGAGACCACGAGCAGTACTTC,CASSTGDHEQYF
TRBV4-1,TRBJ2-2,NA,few,TGCGCCAGCACAGTAGCGACGAACACCGGGGAGCTGTTTTTT,CASTVATNTGELFF
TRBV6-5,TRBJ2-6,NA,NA,TGTGCCAGCAGTTACGGGAGTTCTGGGGCCAACGTCCTGACTTTC,CASSYGSSGANVLTF
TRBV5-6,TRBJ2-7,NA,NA,TGTGCCAGCAGCTTGGCCTCGACAGTTGGCCACTGGTACGAGCAGTACTTC,CASSLASTVGHWYEQYF
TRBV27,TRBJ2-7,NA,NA,TGTGCCAGCAGTTTAAGAGGGACCTACGAGCAGTACTTC,CASSLRGTYEQYF
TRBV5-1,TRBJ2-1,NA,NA,TGCGCCAGCAGCTTGATCGGTGAGCAGTTCTTC,CASSLIGEQFF
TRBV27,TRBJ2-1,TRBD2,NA,TGTGCCAGCAGACCAGGGGCCCGGACTAGCGGGGGGGAGCATGAGCAGTTCTTC,CASRPGARTSGGEHEQFF
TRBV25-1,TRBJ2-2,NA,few,TGTGCCAGCAGGGACAGAGACACCGGGGAGCTGTTTTTT,CASRDRDTGELFF
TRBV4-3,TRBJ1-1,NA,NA,TGCGCCAGCAGCCAAGATTGGGGGGGGAACACTGAAGCTTTCTTT,CASSQDWGGNTEAFF
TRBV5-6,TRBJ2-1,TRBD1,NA,TGTGCCAGCAGCTTGGTTTGGGCAGGGGGCTCGTACAATGAGCAGTTCTTC,CASSLVWAGGSYNEQFF
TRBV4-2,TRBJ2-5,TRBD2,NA,TGTGCCAGCAGCCAAGACTACAGCGGGGGCCTAGGGGAGACCCAGTACTTC,CASSQDYSGGLGETQYF
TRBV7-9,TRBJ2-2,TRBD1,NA,TGTGCCAGCAGCCCACAGGGGCTGGACACCGGGGAGCTGTTTTTT,CASSPQGLDTGELFF
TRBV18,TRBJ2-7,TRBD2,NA,TGTGCCAGCTCACCGGGCGGGAGGACCTACGAGCAGTACTTC,CASSPGGRTYEQYF
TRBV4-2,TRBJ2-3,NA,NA,TGTGCCAGCAGCCAAGATTTTAGTCTAGATAGCACAGATACGCAGTATTTT,CASSQDFSLDSTDTQYF
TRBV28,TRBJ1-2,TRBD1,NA,TGTGCCAGCAGTTTAACAGGGGGGGATTTCTATGGCTACACCTTC,CASSLTGGDFYGYTF
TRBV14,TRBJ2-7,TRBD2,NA,TGTGCCAGCAGCCAACTTAGCGGGGTGGCCTACGAGCAGTACTTC,CASSQLSGVAYEQYF
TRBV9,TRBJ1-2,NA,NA,TGTGCCAGCAGCGTTGACTCCCTCCGGGGCTACACCTTC,CASSVDSLRGYTF
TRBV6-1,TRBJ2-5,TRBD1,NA,TGTGCCAGCATCACAGGGGGCGGGCAAGAGACCCAGTACTTC,CASITGGGQETQYF
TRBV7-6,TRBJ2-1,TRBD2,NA,TGTGCCAGCAGCTACGGACTAGCGGGAGGGTGGGAGCAGTTCTTC,CASSYGLAGGWEQFF
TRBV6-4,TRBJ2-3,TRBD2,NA,TGTGCCAGCAGTGAGTTCGACGGGGGGGCGACAGATACGCAGTATTTT,CASSEFDGGATDTQYF
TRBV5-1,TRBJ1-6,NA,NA,TGCGCCAGCAAAGTGGGGGGAAGACTTACCTCACCCCTCCACTTT,CASKVGGRLTSPLHF
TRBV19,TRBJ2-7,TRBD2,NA,TGTGCCAGTAGTATAGATTTAGCGGGGAGACTCAACGAGCAGTACTTC,CASSIDLAGRLNEQYF
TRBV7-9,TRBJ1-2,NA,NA,TGTGCCAGCAGCTTAAATCAGGGGATGGATGGCTACACCTTC,CASSLNQGMDGYTF
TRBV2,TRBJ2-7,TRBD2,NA,TGTGCCAGCACGGGGACTAGCGGGATAGTTTTCTCCTACGAGCAGTACTTC,CASTGTSGIVFSYEQYF
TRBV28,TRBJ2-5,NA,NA,TGTGCCAGCAGTTCCATGGGCTCAGAAGAGACCCAGTACTTC,CASSSMGSEETQYF
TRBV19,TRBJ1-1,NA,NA,TGTGCCAGTAGACTAGGGGGTGCCACTGAAGCTTTCTTT,CASRLGGATEAFF
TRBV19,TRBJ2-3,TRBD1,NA,TGTGCCAGTAGTATGGACAGGGTGGCAGATACGCAGTATTTT,CASSMDRVADTQYF
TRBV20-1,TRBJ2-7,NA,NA,TGCAGTGCTGAACCGACTGGCGAGCAGTACTTC,CSAEPTGEQYF
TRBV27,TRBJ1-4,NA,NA,TGTGCCAGCAGTTTAGGAGAACACCTCCGTAATGAAAAACTGTTTTTT,CASSLGEHLRNEKLFF
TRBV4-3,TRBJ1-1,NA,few,TGCGCCAGCAGCCCCTACGGGAACACTGAAGCTTTCTTT,CASSPYGNTEAFF
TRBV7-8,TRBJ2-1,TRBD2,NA,TGTGCCAGCTCCCGGACTAGCGGGAGCACAGATGAGCAGTTCTTC,CASSRTSGSTDEQFF
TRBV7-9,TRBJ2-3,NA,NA,TGTGCCAGCAGCTCCCCAGGGGTTAGCACAGATACGCAGTATTTT,CASSSPGVSTDTQYF
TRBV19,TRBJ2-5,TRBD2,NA,TGTGCCAGTAGTATAGATCCGAATAGCGGGGGACACGAGACCCAGTACTTC,CASSIDPNSGGHETQYF
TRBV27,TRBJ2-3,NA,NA,TGTGCCAGCAGTTTTCAGGGTCCAGATACGCAGTATTTT,CASSFQGPDTQYF
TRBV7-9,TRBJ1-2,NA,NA,TGTGCCAGCAGCGTGGTTGGGGGAGGCTATGGCTACACCTTC,CASSVVGGGYGYTF
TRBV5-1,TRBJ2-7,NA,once,TGCGCCAGCAGCCCTACTAGCTCCTACGAGCAGTACTTC,CASSPTSSYEQYF
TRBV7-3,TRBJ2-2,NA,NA,TGTGCCAGCAGCTCGCCAGGGAACACCGGGGAGCTGTTTTTT,CASSSPGNTGELFF
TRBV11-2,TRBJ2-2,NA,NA,TGTGCCAGCAGCTTGTCGTTTGGCGGGTCGAACACCGGGGAGCTGTTTTTT,CASSLSFGGSNTGELFF
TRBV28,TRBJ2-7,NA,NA,TGTGCCAGCAGGTTCGGACTGGAGGCCTACGAGCAGTACTTC,CASRFGLEAYEQYF
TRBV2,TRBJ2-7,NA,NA,TGTGCCAGCAGAACTCTACCCCGGGATACCTACGAGCAGTACTTC,CASRTLPRDTYEQYF
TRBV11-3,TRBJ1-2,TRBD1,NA,TGTGCCAGCAGCTTAGATTGGTGTTCGACAGGGGCCTTGTATGGCTACACCTTC,CASSLDWCSTGALYGYTF
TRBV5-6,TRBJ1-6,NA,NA,TGTGCCAGCAGCTTGATGAGGGAGGACTATAATTCACCCCTCCACTTT,CASSLMREDYNSPLHF
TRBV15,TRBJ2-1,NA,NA,TGTGCCACCAGCAGCAGGGCCCTGGGGGGCTACAATGAGCAGTTCTTC,CATSSRALGGYNEQFF
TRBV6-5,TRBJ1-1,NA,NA,TGTGCCAGCAAGCTCTCCGAACACAGCAACACTGAAGCTTTCTTT,CASKLSEHSNTEAFF